A single sample is the source of the 22 T cell receptor beta chains below, sequenced in a study of vaccination and CD4 T cells after COVID-19 (dated by TCRdb to between 2021 and 2024). Taken with the paper, the label for treatment or condition translates to: approximately 10-day PBMC culture with coronavirus spike peptide pools or control peptides (ViraFEST assay). The library was produced with PCR. The sequencing machine was an Illumina iSeq 100. TCR sequencing of DNA from cultured CD4+ T cells used the Oncomine TCR Beta short-read assay at the Johns Hopkins FTIC core. Clones were called with MiXCR by TCRdb after fastp trimmed the public reads at Q25, and only in-frame beta chains were retained. Identical CDR3 proteins give one entry, which carries the most common genes and DNA. This sample comprises 15,000 to 18,000 distinct CDR3 sequences, under 60% of them detected only once. The ten biggest clones cover 15% to 20% of the sample.

These receptors have no identified antigens. Sample: CD4+ T cells from blood, cultured in vitro, taken before SARS-CoV-2 vaccination. The receptors come from a human donor who had recovered from COVID-19.

This clonotype has just a few counts. The CDR3 DNA reads TGTGCCGCAAAACAGGGGGCCTTCACCGGGGAGCTGTTTTTT. It yields the protein CAAKQGAFTGELFF. This chain links TRBV7-8 with TRBJ2-2; 9 nucleotides match TRBD1. CDR3 length: 14 amino acids. V shed 11 bases, J shed 4 bases, and the junction held 8 bases outside the gene matches. CDR1 and CDR2 from the germline V gene are SGHVS and FQNEAQ.

This clonotype has more than one count but fewer than ten. The gene calls are TRBV7-2 and TRBJ2-5; D remains unclear. This CDR3 is 14 amino acids long. Trimming shortened V by 4 bases and J by 1 base, and 10 bases separated the two germline ends. Germline assignment: CDR1 SGHTA and CDR2 FQGNSA. This chain's CDR3 is CASSSNYIQETQYF. DNA of the CDR3: TGTGCCAGCAGCTCGAACTATATCCAAGAGACCCAGTACTTC.

This sequence joins TRBV27 and TRBJ2-4; 7 nucleotides match TRBD1. The J segment lost 8 bases and the V segment lost 4 bases, leaving 11 bases of the junction unmatched. From germline, CDR1 is MNHEY and CDR2 SMNVEV (reference sequence). The CDR3 consists of 15 residues. CDR3 region: CASSSLEGARDIQYF. For the CDR3, the DNA is TGTGCCAGCAGTTCACTCGAGGGGGCACGTGACATTCAGTACTTC.

The DNA for the CDR3 is TGTGCCAGTAGTCTCCAGGGGAACACCGGGGAGCTGTTTTTT. It yields the protein CASSLQGNTGELFF. The rearrangement uses TRBV19 and TRBJ2-2, with D tentatively TRBD1 (5 bases). Trimming removed 5 bases from V and 1 base from J, with 8 bases in between. CDR3 size: 14 residues. The germline V gene has CDR1 LNHDA and CDR2 SQIVND (reference sequence).

V usage is TRBV2 and J usage is TRBJ2-1, with D perhaps matching TRBD1 or TRBD2 (5 bases each). The CDR3 has 13 residues. V was clipped by 8 bases and J by 4 bases, with 12 bases between them. The germline gives CDR1 SNHLY, CDR2 FYNNEI. As DNA, the CDR3 is TGTGCCAGCCTACGGGACCATTACAATGAGCAGTTCTTC. Protein product: CASLRDHYNEQFF.

This clonotype has a handful of counts. The chain employs TRBV30 and TRBJ1-5; 8 bases agree with TRBD1. This CDR3 comprises 18 residues. The junction had 17 bases not matched to a gene; V was cut back by 2 bases and J by 5 bases. The germline CDR1 and CDR2 sequences are GTSNPN and SVGIG (reference sequence). CDR3 nucleotide sequence: TGTGCCTGGAGTAACGGACAGGGTACGGGGGCCGGGGATCAGCCCCAGCATTTT. Its protein is CAWSNGQGTGAGDQPQHF.

Concerning this clonotype: At one of its ends the junction is not consistent with the germline gene, which may arise from a read error. This chain uses TRBV15 with TRBJ1-2; 7 bases are shared with TRBD1. Germline-derived CDR1 and CDR2 are LNHNV and YYDKDF (reference sequence). The CDR3 consists of 15 residues. In DNA, the CDR3 is TGTGCCACCAGCGGAGATCGGGACAGTAACTATGGCTACACCTTC. Protein: CATSGDRDSNYGYTF.

There are a few counts of this clonotype. The chain is built from TRBV20-1 and TRBJ2-2; D possibly corresponds to TRBD2 (6 bases). From germline, CDR1 is DFQATT and CDR2 SNEGSKA (reference sequence). This CDR3 region has 16 residues. V lost 2 bases and J lost 1, with 14 bases in between. The CDR3 reads CSARLWRDQNTGELFF. The CDR3 DNA reads as TGCAGTGCTAGACTCTGGCGGGACCAGAACACCGGGGAGCTGTTTTTT.

The chain recombines TRBV27 with TRBJ2-5; 8 bases are shared with TRBD2. The CDR3 has 13 residues. CDR1 and CDR2 (germline): MNHEY, SMNVEV (reference sequence). V shed 9 bases and J 1 base; nucleotides not matched to a gene: 4. The CDR3 sequence: CASRLATQETQYF. The CDR3 DNA follows: TGTGCCAGTCGACTAGCGACCCAAGAGACCCAGTACTTC.

The rearrangement uses TRBV2 and TRBJ1-5, with 7 positions matching TRBD1. The CDR3 consists of 16 residues. Germline V gene data show CDR1 as SNHLY and CDR2 as FYNNEI. The V gene end was trimmed by 2 bases and the J gene end by 5 bases; junction bases not matched to a gene: 9. The CDR3 DNA reads TGTGCCAGCAGTGAATTCAGGGGGGCTAGGGATCAGCCCCAGCATTTT. This sequence encodes CASSEFRGARDQPQHF.

This chain joins TRBV5-4 and TRBJ2-3; 9 bases fit TRBD2. CDR3 length: 17 amino acids. Germline V gives CDR1 SGHNT, CDR2 YYREEE (reference sequence). Trimming at V came to 4 bases and at J to 2 bases, leaving 11 bases not matched to a gene. The CDR3 region is CASSGGSGRAITDTQYF. CDR3 bases: TGTGCCAGCAGCGGGGGTAGCGGGAGAGCGATCACAGATACGCAGTATTTT.

V is TRBV6-1 and J is TRBJ2-3; 8 nucleotides match TRBD2. Germline V gene data show CDR1 as MNHNS and CDR2 as SASEGT. With 2 bases clipped from V and 6 bases from J, the junction kept 10 bases outside the gene matches. This CDR3 has 16 amino acids. The CDR3 DNA reads TGTGCCAGCAGTGAATTAAGAAGCGGGAGACGGGATACGCAGTATTTT. This encodes CASSELRSGRRDTQYF.

This clonotype was counted only a few times. The chain is built from TRBV20-1 and TRBJ1-6; 9 bases agree with TRBD1. Germline-derived CDR1 and CDR2 are DFQATT and SNEGSKA (reference sequence). CDR3 length: 14 amino acids. V was clipped by 5 bases and J by 5 bases; unmatched bases: 4. The CDR3 region has the DNA TGCAGTGCTGGGGACAGGGCGAATAATTCACCCCTCCACTTT. Protein sequence: CSAGDRANNSPLHF.

The rearrangement uses TRBV5-1 and TRBJ2-7; D is unresolved. Between the trimmed V and J ends, which lost 8 bases and 6 bases, there was a span of 18 bases. CDR1 is SGHRS, CDR2 YFSETQ, per germline. CDR3 length equals 13 residues. As DNA, the CDR3 is TGCGCCAGTTCGAGAGGCGGTTCCGTCGAGCAGTACTTC. It is translated as CASSRGGSVEQYF.

The gene calls are TRBV6-2 or TRBV6-3 and TRBJ2-3; D not certain. Trimming shortened V by 6 bases and J by 0 bases, and 10 bases separated the two germline ends. Germline V lookup: CDR1 MNHEY, CDR2 SVGEGT. The CDR3 length is 14 residues. CDR3 nucleotides: TGTGCCAGCAGCGGATGGCGGAGCACAGATACGCAGTATTTT. This sequence encodes CASSGWRSTDTQYF.

The V gene is TRBV10-3, the J gene TRBJ2-7, with a tentative D call TRBD2 (6 bases). This CDR3 contains 18 residues. The V and J ends lost 0 bases and 4 bases respectively, with 22 bases between them. CDR1 and CDR2 (germline): ENHRY, SYGVKD. CDR3 coding DNA: TGTGCCATCAGTGAGTCAATGGTAGGGCGGGGACGCCTATACGAGCAGTACTTC. This codes for CAISESMVGRGRLYEQYF.

The genes are TRBV4-1 and TRBJ1-2; 7 positions match TRBD1. The CDR3 has 15 residues. Germline assignment: CDR1 MGHRA and CDR2 YSYEKL. Trimming at V came to 6 bases and at J to 2 bases, leaving 9 bases not matched to a gene. CDR3 in amino acids: CASRPLRGPNYGYTF. The DNA of the CDR3 is TGCGCCAGCAGACCCTTGAGGGGGCCGAACTATGGCTACACCTTC.

The chain has TRBV28 and TRBJ2-7; the D is unclear. Germline values: CDR1 MDHEN, CDR2 SYDVKM. The CDR3 has 14 amino acids. V lost 2 bases and J 3 bases, leaving 11 bases between the germline ends. The CDR3 sequence: CASSLGGRVYEQYF. The CDR3 DNA follows: TGTGCCAGCAGTTTAGGTGGCAGAGTCTACGAGCAGTACTTC.

This clonotype occurred a few times. The chain's CDR3 is CASTPTGNSNQPQHF. The CDR3 DNA reads as TGTGCCAGCACCCCGACAGGGAATAGCAATCAGCCCCAGCATTTT. The chain links TRBV6-4 to TRBJ1-5; 7 bases are a match to TRBD1. Trimming at V came to 7 bases and at J to 0 bases, leaving 6 bases not matched to a gene. The CDR3 runs 15 residues. Germline V gene data show CDR1 as MRHNA and CDR2 as SNTAGT.

This clonotype was detected only a few times. The chain employs TRBV25-1 and TRBJ2-1; the match to TRBD1 covers 7 bases. The CDR3 runs to 15 residues. The germline V gene has CDR1 MGHDK and CDR2 SYGVNS. The V and J ends lost 5 bases and 6 bases, in that order; junction bases with no gene match: 10. CDR3 sequence reads: CASSKTGVSLNEQFF. CDR3 DNA sequence: TGTGCCAGCAGTAAAACAGGGGTATCCCTCAATGAGCAGTTCTTC.

A few counts support this clonotype. The chain combines TRBV6-5 with TRBJ2-3; 10 nucleotides line up with TRBD2. J was trimmed by 4 bases and V by 1 base; bases with no gene match: 5. Germline CDR1 is MNHEY and CDR2 is SVGAGI. CDR3 length: 16 residues. CDR3 amino acids: CASSYLLAGVSDTQYF. As DNA, the CDR3 is TGTGCCAGCAGTTACTTGCTAGCGGGAGTGTCAGATACGCAGTATTTT.

CDR3 bases: TGCGCCAGCAGCCCCGGTATTTCTCGGCGGGAGTTAAGCGAGCAGTACTTC. Its protein product is CASSPGISRRELSEQYF. This chain uses TRBV5-1 with TRBJ2-7; 7 bases match TRBD2. This CDR3 has 17 residues. The ends lost 4 bases at V and 6 bases at J; junction bases unmatched: 19. Germline lookup yields CDR1 SGHRS and CDR2 YFSETQ. The full variable domain, completed using reference TRBV5-1 and TRBJ2-7, is KAGVTQTPRYLIKTRGQQVTLSCSPISGHRSVSWYQQTPGQGLQFLFEYFSETQRNKGNFPGRFSGRQFSNSRSEMNVSTLELGDSALYLCASSPGISRRELSEQYFGPGTRLTVT.